This is a list of T cell receptor beta chains from one sample in a study of read filtering for tumor transcriptome and immune sequencing. TCRdb reprocessed the reads with MiXCR, giving one entry per CDR3 protein. The table has approximately 43,000 distinct CDR3 sequences, 13% seen once. Sequencing was performed on a population of CD138-negative cells sorted from bone marrow. These receptors originate from a donor at least 40 years old with multiple myeloma. Both conserved end residues are trimmed from each CDR3. A row's size may be missing; if present it is once, few, many or a size class.

j_call: TRBJ2-1; clone_size: many; v_call: TRBV6-5; cdr3_aa: ASSYGASGKNEQF
j_call: TRBJ1-1; clone_size: many; v_call: TRBV28; cdr3_aa: ASSTGGLGTEAF
j_call: TRBJ2-2; clone_size: many; v_call: TRBV21-1; cdr3_aa: ASSKVRQYTGELF
j_call: TRBJ2-7; clone_size: many; v_call: TRBV5-6; cdr3_aa: ASSFGGFSYEQY
j_call: TRBJ2-2; clone_size: many; v_call: TRBV6-2/TRBV6-3; cdr3_aa: ASNLAWSTKNTGELF
j_call: TRBJ1-2; clone_size: many; v_call: TRBV4-1; cdr3_aa: ASSQDGQGSGYT
j_call: TRBJ2-1; clone_size: many; v_call: TRBV24-1; cdr3_aa: ATSVNNEQF
j_call: TRBJ2-5; clone_size: NA; v_call: TRBV7-9; cdr3_aa: ASSLDSRGGQETQY
j_call: TRBJ2-5; clone_size: many; v_call: TRBV10-3; cdr3_aa: AINQDRAQTQY
j_call: TRBJ1-5; clone_size: many; v_call: TRBV7-2; cdr3_aa: ASSFTGSGQPQH